A selection of T cell receptor beta chains follows, all from one sample in a study of regulatory T cells in long-lasting Graves disease. TCRdb redid the calling of the multiplex PCR reads with MiXCR, one entry per CDR3 protein. This sample has approximately 490,000 distinct CDR3 sequences, with 15% to 20% found just once. These same data were also listed under a study on T cells in Graves' hyperthyroidism and ophthalmopathy.

This specimen consisted of peripheral blood mononuclear cells (PBMCs), obtained at new diagnosis, from a patient treated with antithyroid drugs. The source of these receptors is a man aged 40-50 years with Graves disease. Each CDR3 is given with its conserved first and last residue. The order of the fields is CDR3 DNA, CDR3 protein, J gene, V gene, D gene, clone size. D genes are given only for firm matches. The size entry is marked missing in some rows and otherwise reads once, few, many or a size class.

CDR3 DNA: TGCAGTGCTAGGGGACCCCCGGGGTCCGAGCAGTACTTC
CDR3 protein: CSARGPPGSEQYF
J gene: TRBJ2-7
V gene: TRBV20-1
D gene: -
clone size: few

CDR3 DNA: TGTGCCAGCGGCTTTCAGGGGGGTGGTGAGCAGTTCTTC
CDR3 protein: CASGFQGGGEQFF
J gene: TRBJ2-1
V gene: TRBV7-3
D gene: -
clone size: -

CDR3 DNA: TGTGCCATCAGACAACAAGAGACCCAGTACTTC
CDR3 protein: CAIRQQETQYF
J gene: TRBJ2-5
V gene: TRBV10-3
D gene: -
clone size: many

CDR3 DNA: TGTGCCAGCAGTTACCACAGAGGTGGGAGTATTGGCAAGGAGACCCAGTACTTC
CDR3 protein: CASSYHRGGSIGKETQYF
J gene: TRBJ2-5
V gene: TRBV28
D gene: -
clone size: once

CDR3 DNA: TGTGCCAGCAGTTTATACCGGGGATGGCTGCATGAGCAGTTCTTC
CDR3 protein: CASSLYRGWLHEQFF
J gene: TRBJ2-1
V gene: TRBV28
D gene: -
clone size: many

CDR3 DNA: TGTGCCAGCAGCTTAGAGGCTGCTGGCACTGAAGCTTTCTTT
CDR3 protein: CASSLEAAGTEAFF
J gene: TRBJ1-1
V gene: TRBV7-9
D gene: -
clone size: -

CDR3 DNA: TGTGCCAGCGGCCGGGGGGGCGAGTACACCTTC
CDR3 protein: CASGRGGEYTF
J gene: TRBJ1-2
V gene: TRBV2
D gene: -
clone size: many

CDR3 DNA: TGTGCCACCAGCAGAGATGTAAAGGGTAGTAGCTATGGCTACACCTTC
CDR3 protein: CATSRDVKGSSYGYTF
J gene: TRBJ1-2
V gene: TRBV15
D gene: -
clone size: few

CDR3 DNA: TGCAGTGCTGGCCCACCAGTTAGGAGCACTGAAGCTTTCTTT
CDR3 protein: CSAGPPVRSTEAFF
J gene: TRBJ1-1
V gene: TRBV20-1
D gene: -
clone size: many

CDR3 DNA: TGTGCCAGCAGCCAAGATGTCGCATTACCGGGACTAGCGGGCTTTGGGAACGAGCAGTACTTC
CDR3 protein: CASSQDVALPGLAGFGNEQYF
J gene: TRBJ2-7
V gene: TRBV4-2
D gene: TRBD2
clone size: -

CDR3 DNA: TGCAGTGCTGGCACGGCCAGCGGGAGAGGGGTTGAGCAGTTCTTC
CDR3 protein: CSAGTASGRGVEQFF
J gene: TRBJ2-1
V gene: TRBV20-1
D gene: TRBD2
clone size: few

CDR3 DNA: TGCAGTGCTAGGAGGGGTTTTTACGAGCAGTACTTC
CDR3 protein: CSARRGFYEQYF
J gene: TRBJ2-7
V gene: TRBV20-1
D gene: -
clone size: few

CDR3 DNA: TGCGCCAGCAGGTTTGGGCCGGACAACCTCAACTCTGGAAACACCATATATTTT
CDR3 protein: CASRFGPDNLNSGNTIYF
J gene: TRBJ1-3
V gene: TRBV5-1
D gene: -
clone size: -

CDR3 DNA: TGTGCCAGCACTGCGTTCCAGGAACGAGACAATTATGGCTACACCTTC
CDR3 protein: CASTAFQERDNYGYTF
J gene: TRBJ1-2
V gene: TRBV12-3/TRBV12-4
D gene: -
clone size: many

CDR3 DNA: TGTGCCAGCCTATTCCTCCGGGGCTACGAGCAGTACTTC
CDR3 protein: CASLFLRGYEQYF
J gene: TRBJ2-7
V gene: TRBV6-1
D gene: -
clone size: many

CDR3 DNA: TGCAGTGCAAACTCACTACAGGGGTGGCAGTACTTC
CDR3 protein: CSANSLQGWQYF
J gene: TRBJ2-7
V gene: TRBV20-1
D gene: TRBD1
clone size: many

CDR3 DNA: TGTGCCAGCAAGATTACGGACAGGGTCGGGGAGCTGTTTTTT
CDR3 protein: CASKITDRVGELFF
J gene: TRBJ2-2
V gene: TRBV6-2/TRBV6-3
D gene: TRBD1
clone size: -